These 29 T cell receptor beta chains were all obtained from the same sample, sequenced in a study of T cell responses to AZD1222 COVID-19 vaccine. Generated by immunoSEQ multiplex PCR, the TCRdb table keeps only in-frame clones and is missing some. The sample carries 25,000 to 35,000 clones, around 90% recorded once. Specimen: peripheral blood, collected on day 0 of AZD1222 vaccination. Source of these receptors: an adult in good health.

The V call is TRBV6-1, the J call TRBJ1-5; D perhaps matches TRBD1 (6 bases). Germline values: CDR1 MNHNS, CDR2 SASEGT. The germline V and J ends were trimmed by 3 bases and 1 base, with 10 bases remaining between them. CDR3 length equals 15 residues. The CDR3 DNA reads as TGTGCCAGCAGTGAGGTCACAGGGAGCAATCAGCCCCAGCATTTT. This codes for CASSEVTGSNQPQHF.

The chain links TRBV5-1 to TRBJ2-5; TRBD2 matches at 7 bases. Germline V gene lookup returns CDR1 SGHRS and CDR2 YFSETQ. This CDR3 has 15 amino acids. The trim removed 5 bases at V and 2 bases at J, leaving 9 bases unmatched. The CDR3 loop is CASSIGGVGQETQYF. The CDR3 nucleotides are TGCGCCAGCAGTATTGGGGGGGTCGGTCAAGAGACCCAGTACTTC.

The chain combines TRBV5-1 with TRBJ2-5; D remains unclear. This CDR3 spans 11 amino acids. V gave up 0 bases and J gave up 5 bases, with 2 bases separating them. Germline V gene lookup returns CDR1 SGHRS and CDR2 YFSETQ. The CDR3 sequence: CASSLDETQYF. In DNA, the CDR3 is TGCGCCAGCAGCTTGGACGAGACCCAGTACTTC.

CDR3 bases: TGTGCCAGCAGCCAAGGGCTATGGGACAGGGAGGTCTACGAGCAGTACTTC. Its protein is CASSQGLWDREVYEQYF. The chain links TRBV3-1 (or the pseudogene TRBV3-2) to TRBJ2-7; 9 positions agree with TRBD1. Per the germline V gene, CDR1 is LGHDT and CDR2 is YNNKEL (reference sequence). The CDR3 covers 17 residues. J gave up 3 bases and V 1 base, and 10 bases lay outside the gene matches.

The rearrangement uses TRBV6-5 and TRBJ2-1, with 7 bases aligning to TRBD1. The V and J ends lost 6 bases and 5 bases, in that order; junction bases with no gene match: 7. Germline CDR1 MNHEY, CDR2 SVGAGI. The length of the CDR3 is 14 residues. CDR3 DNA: TGTGCCAGCAGCTACGGGACAGCCAACAATGAGCAGTTCTTC. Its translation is CASSYGTANNEQFF.

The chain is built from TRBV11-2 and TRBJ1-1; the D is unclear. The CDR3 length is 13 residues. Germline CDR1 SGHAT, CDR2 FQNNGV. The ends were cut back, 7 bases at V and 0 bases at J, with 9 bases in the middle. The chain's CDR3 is CASTVLLNTEAFF. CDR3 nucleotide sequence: TGTGCCAGCACGGTCCTGCTGAACACTGAAGCTTTCTTT.

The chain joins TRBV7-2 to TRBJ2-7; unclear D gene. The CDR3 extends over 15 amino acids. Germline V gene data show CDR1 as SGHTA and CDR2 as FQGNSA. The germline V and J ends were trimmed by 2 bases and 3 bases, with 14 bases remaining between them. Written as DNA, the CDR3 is TGTGCCAGCAGCTTAACGTATGGTGCGAGCTACGAGCAGTACTTC. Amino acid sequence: CASSLTYGASYEQYF.

CDR3 bases: TGCAGTGCTAGTGACCCCCGGGACTACGAGCAGTACTTC. Protein sequence: CSASDPRDYEQYF. The chain links TRBV20-1 to TRBJ2-7, with a tentative D call TRBD2 (5 bases). Trimming stripped 3 bases from V and 3 bases from J, with 12 bases between. Germline-derived CDR1 and CDR2 are DFQATT and SNEGSKA (reference sequence). The CDR3 spans 13 residues.

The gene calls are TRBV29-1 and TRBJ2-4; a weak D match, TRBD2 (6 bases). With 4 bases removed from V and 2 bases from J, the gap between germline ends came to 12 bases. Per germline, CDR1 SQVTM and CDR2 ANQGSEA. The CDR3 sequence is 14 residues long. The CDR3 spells CSVVEGLTKNIQYF. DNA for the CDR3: TGCAGCGTTGTGGAGGGGCTAACCAAAAACATTCAGTACTTC. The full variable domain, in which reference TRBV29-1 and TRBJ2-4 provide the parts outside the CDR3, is SAVISQKPSRDICQRGTSLTIQCQVDSQVTMMFWYRQQPGQSLTLIATANQGSEATYESGFVIDKFPISRPNLTFSTLTVSNMSPEDSSIYLCSVVEGLTKNIQYFGAGTRLSVL.

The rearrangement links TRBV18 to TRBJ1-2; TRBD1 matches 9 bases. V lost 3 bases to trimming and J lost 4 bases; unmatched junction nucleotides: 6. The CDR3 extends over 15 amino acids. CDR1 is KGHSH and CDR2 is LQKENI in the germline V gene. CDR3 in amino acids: CASSPGTGRTYGYTF. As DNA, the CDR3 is TGTGCCAGCTCACCGGGGACAGGGAGAACCTATGGCTACACCTTC.

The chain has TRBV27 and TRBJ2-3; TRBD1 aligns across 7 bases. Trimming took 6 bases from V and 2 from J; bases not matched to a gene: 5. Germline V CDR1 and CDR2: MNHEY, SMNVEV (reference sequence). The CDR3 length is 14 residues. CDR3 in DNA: TGTGCCAGCAGCGGGACAGCCATCACAGATACGCAGTATTTT. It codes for CASSGTAITDTQYF.

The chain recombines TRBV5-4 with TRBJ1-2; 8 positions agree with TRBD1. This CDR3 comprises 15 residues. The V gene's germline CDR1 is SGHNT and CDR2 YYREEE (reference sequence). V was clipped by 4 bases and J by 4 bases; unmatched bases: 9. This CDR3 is CASSPGQGGSYGYTF. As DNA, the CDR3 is TGTGCCAGCAGCCCTGGACAGGGCGGGAGCTATGGCTACACCTTC.

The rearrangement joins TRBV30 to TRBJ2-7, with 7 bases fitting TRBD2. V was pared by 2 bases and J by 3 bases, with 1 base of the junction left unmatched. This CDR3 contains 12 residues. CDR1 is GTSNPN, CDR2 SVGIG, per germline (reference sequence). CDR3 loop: CAWSLADYEQYF. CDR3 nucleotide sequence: TGTGCCTGGAGTCTAGCGGACTACGAGCAGTACTTC. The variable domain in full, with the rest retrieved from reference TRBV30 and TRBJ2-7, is SQTIHQWPATLVQPVGSPLSLECTVEGTSNPNLYWYRQAAGRGLQLLFYSVGIGQISSEVPQNLSASRPQDRQFILSSKKLLLSDSGFYLCAWSLADYEQYFGPGTRLTVT.

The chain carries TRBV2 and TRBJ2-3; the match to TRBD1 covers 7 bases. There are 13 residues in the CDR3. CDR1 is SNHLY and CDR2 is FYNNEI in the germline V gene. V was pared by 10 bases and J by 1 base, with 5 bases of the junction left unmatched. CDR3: CATRQGGTDTQYF. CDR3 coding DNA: TGTGCCACTAGACAGGGCGGCACAGATACGCAGTATTTT.

CDR3 region: CASSRGTPEGPQHF. CDR3 sequence (DNA): TGCGCCAGCAGCCGGGGGACCCCGGAGGGGCCCCAGCATTTT. The chain employs TRBV4-1 and TRBJ1-5, with D possibly matching TRBD1 (5 bases). Trimming removed 4 bases at V and 9 bases at J, with 16 bases between. CDR3 length: 14 residues. The germline V gene encodes CDR1 MGHRA and CDR2 YSYEKL.

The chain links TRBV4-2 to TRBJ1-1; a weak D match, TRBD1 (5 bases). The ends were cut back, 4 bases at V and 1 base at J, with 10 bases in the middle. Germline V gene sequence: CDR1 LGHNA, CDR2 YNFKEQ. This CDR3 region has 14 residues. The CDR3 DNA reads TGTGCCAGCAGCCGGGGGGGTTCGAACACTGAAGCTTTCTTT. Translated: CASSRGGSNTEAFF.

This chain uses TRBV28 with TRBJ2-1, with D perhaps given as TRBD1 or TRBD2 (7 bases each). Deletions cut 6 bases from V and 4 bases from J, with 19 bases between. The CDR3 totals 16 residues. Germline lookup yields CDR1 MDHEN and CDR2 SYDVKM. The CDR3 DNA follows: TGTGCCAGCAGCTCCTGGGGGGGACAGCTATACAATGAGCAGTTCTTC. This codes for CASSSWGGQLYNEQFF.

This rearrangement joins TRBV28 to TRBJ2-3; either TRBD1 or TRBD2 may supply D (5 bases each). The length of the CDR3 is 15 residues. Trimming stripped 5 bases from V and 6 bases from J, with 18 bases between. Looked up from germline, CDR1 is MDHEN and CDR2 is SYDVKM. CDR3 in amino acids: CASSGSTARGDTQYF. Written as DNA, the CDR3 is TGTGCCAGCAGTGGGTCGACAGCCCGCGGGGATACGCAGTATTTT.

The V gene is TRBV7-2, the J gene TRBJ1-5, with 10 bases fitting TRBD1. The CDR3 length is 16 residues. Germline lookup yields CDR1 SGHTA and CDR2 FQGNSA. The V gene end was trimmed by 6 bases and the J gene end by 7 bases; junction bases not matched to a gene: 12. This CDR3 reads CASSRSGTGARQPQHF. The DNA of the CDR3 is TGTGCCAGCAGTAGATCCGGGACAGGGGCTCGCCAGCCCCAGCATTTT. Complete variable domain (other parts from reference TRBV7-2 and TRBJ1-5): GAGVSQSPSNKVTEKGKDVELRCDPISGHTALYWYRQSLGQGLEFLIYFQGNSAPDKSGLPSDRFSAERTGGSVSTLTIQRTQQEDSAVYLCASSRSGTGARQPQHFGDGTRLSIL.

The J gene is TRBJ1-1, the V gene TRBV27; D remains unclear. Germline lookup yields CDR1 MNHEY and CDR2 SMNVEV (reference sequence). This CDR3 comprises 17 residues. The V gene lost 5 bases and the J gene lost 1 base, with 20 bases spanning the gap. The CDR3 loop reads CASSPHTFVGSNTEAFF. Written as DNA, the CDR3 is TGTGCCAGCAGTCCACATACTTTCGTCGGCTCGAACACTGAAGCTTTCTTT.

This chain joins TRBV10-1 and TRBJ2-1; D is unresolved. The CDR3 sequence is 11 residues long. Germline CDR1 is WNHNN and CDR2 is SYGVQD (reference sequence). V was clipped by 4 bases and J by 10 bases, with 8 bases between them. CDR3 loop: CASSAYTEQFF. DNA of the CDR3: TGCGCCAGCAGTGCCTATACGGAGCAGTTCTTC.

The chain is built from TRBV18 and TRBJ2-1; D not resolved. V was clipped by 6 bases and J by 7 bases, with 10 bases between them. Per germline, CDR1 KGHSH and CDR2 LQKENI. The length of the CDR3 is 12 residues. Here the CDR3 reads CASSPPRNEQFF. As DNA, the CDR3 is TGTGCCAGCTCCCCCCCGCGGAATGAGCAGTTCTTC.

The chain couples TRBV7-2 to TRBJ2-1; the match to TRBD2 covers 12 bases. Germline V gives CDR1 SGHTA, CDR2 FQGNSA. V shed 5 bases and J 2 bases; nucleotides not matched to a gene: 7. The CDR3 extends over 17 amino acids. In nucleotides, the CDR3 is TGTGCCAGCAGCATTAGACTAGCGGGAGAAACCTACAATGAGCAGTTCTTC. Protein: CASSIRLAGETYNEQFF.

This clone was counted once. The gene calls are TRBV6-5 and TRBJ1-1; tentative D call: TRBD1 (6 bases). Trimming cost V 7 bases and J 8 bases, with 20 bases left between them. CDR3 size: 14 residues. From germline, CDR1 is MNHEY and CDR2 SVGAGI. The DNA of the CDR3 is TGTGCCAGCACCCTTGACAGGCCCCCAGGGGAAGCTTTCTTT. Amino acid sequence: CASTLDRPPGEAFF.

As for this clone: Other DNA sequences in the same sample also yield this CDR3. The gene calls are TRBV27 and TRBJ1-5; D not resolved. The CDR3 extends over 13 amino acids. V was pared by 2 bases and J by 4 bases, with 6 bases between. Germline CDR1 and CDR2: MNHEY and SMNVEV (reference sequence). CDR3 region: CASSLGLNQPQHF. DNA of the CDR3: TGTGCCAGCAGTTTAGGCCTGAATCAGCCCCAGCATTTT.

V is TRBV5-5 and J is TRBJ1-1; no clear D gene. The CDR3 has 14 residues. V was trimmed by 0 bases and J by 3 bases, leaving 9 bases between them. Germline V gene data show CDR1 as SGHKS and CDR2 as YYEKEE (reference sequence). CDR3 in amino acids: CASSLAAGDTEAFF. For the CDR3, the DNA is TGTGCCAGCAGCTTGGCCGCTGGGGACACTGAAGCTTTCTTT. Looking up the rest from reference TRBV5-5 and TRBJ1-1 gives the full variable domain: DAGVTQSPTHLIKTRGQQVTLRCSPISGHKSVSWYQQVLGQGPQFIFQYYEKEERGRGNFPDRFSARQFPNYSSELNVNALLLGDSALYLCASSLAAGDTEAFFGQGTRLTVV.

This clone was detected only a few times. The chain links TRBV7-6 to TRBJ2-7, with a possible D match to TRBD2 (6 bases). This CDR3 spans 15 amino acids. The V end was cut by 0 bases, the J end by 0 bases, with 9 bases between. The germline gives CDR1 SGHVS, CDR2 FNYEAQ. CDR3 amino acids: CASSLAGGSSYEQYF. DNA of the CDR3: TGTGCCAGCAGCTTAGCCGGGGGTAGCTCCTACGAGCAGTACTTC.

The CDR3 DNA reads as TGTGCCAGCAGCCGTCAAGAGACCCAGTACTTC. Translated: CASSRQETQYF. The chain combines TRBV6-6 with TRBJ2-5, with D uncertain. Germline assignment: CDR1 MNHNY and CDR2 SVGAGI (reference sequence). The CDR3 covers 11 residues. Trimming stripped 6 bases from V and 2 bases from J, with 4 bases between.

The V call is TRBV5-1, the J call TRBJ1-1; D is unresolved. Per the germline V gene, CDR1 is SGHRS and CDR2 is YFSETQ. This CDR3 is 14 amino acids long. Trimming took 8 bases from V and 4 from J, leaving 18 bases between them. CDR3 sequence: CASTDGSGPTEAFF. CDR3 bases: TGCGCCAGTACCGACGGATCTGGGCCCACTGAAGCTTTCTTT.